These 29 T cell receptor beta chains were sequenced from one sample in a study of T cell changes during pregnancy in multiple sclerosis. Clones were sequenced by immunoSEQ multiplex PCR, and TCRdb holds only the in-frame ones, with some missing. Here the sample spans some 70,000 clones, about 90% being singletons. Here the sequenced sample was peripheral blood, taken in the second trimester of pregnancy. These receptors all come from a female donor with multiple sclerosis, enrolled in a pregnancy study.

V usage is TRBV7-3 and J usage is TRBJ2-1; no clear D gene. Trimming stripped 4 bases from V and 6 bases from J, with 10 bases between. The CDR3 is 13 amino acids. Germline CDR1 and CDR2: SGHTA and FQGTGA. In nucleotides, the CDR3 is TGTGCCAGCAGCTCGCGCTCAGGCAATGAGCAGTTCTTC. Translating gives CASSSRSGNEQFF.

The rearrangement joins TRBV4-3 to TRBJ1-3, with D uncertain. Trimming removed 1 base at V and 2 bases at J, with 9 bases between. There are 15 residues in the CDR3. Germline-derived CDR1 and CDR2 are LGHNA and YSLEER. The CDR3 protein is CASSQGLVAGNTIYF. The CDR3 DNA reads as TGCGCCAGCAGCCAAGGTCTCGTTGCTGGAAACACCATATATTTT.

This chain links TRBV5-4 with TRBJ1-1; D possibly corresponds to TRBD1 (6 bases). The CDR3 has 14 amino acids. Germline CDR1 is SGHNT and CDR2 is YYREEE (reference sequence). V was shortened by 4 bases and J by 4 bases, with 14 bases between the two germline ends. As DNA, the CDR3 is TGTGCCAGCAGCCAAGAGCCAGGGGTCACTGAAGCTTTCTTT. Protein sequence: CASSQEPGVTEAFF.

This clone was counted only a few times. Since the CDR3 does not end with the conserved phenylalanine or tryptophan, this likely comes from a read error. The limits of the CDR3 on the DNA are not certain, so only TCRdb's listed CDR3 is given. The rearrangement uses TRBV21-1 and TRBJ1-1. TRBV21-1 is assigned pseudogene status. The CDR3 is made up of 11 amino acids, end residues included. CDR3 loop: CASSTPILRKL.

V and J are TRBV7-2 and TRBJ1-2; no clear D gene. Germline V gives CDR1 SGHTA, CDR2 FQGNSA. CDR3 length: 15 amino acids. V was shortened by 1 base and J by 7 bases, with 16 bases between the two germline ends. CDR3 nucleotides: TGTGCCAGCAGCTTAGGACCACTCGGGGAGTCTGGCTACACCTTC. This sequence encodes CASSLGPLGESGYTF. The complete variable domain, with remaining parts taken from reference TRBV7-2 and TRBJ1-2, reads GAGVSQSPSNKVTEKGKDVELRCDPISGHTALYWYRQSLGQGLEFLIYFQGNSAPDKSGLPSDRFSAERTGGSVSTLTIQRTQQEDSAVYLCASSLGPLGESGYTFGSGTRLTVV.

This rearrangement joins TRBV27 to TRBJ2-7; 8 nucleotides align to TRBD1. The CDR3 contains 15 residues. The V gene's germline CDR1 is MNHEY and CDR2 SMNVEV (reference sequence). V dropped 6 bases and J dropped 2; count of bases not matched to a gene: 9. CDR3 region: CASSLSGQDPYEQYF. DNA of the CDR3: TGTGCCAGCAGCCTCTCGGGACAGGACCCCTACGAGCAGTACTTC.

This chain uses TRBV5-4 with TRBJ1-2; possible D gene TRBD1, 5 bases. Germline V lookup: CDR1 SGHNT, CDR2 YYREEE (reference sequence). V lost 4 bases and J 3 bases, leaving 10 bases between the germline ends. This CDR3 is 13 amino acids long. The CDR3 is CASSRPGDYGYTF. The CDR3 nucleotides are TGTGCCAGCAGCCGGCCGGGGGACTATGGCTACACCTTC.

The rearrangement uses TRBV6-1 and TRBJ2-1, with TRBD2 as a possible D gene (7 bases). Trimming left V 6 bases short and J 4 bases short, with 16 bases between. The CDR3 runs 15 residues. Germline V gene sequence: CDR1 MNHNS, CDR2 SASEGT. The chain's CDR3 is CASSAEGGGYNEQFF. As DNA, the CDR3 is TGTGCCAGCAGCGCCGAAGGGGGGGGGTACAATGAGCAGTTCTTC.

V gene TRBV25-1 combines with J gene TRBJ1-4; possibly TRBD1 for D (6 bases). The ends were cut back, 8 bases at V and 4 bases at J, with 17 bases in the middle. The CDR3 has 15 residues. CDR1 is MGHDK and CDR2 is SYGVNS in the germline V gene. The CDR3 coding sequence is TGTGCCAGCTCCCCCGCCGGACAGAATAATGAAAAACTGTTTTTT. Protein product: CASSPAGQNNEKLFF.

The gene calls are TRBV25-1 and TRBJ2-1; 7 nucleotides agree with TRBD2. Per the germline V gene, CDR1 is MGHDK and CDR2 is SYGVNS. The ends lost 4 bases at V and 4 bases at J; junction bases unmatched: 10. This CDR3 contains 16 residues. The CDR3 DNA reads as TGTGCCAGCAGTGCCGATCGAGCGGGGTGGTACAATGAGCAGTTCTTC. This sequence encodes CASSADRAGWYNEQFF.

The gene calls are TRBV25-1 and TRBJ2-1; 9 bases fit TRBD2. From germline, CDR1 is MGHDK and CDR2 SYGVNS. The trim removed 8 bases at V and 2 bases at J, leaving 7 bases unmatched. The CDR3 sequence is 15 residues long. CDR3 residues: CASEKAGGPYNEQFF. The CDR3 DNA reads TGTGCCAGCGAGAAGGCGGGGGGGCCCTACAATGAGCAGTTCTTC.

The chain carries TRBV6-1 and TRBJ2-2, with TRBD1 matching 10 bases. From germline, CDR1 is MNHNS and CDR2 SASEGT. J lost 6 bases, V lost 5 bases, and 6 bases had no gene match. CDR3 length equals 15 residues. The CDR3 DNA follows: TGTGCCAGCAGTTCCGGGACAGGGGACTCCGGGGAGCTGTTTTTT. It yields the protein CASSSGTGDSGELFF.

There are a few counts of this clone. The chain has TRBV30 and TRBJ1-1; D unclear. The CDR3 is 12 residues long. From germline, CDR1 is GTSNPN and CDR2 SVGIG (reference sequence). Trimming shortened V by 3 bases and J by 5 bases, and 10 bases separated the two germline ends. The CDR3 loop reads CAWRPQVTEAFF. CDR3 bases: TGTGCCTGGAGGCCCCAGGTGACTGAAGCTTTCTTT.

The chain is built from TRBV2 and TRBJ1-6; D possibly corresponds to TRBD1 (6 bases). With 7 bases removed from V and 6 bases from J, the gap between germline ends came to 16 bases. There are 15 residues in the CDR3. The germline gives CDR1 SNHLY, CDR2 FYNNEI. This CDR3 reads CASILGYRANSPLHF. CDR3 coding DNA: TGTGCCAGCATATTGGGGTACAGGGCTAATTCACCCCTCCACTTT.

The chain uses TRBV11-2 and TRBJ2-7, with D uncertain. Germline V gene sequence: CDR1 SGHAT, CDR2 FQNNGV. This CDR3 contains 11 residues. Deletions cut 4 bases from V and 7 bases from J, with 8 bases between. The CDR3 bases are TGTGCCAGCAGCTCCCTATGGGAGCAGTACTTC. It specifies CASSSLWEQYF.

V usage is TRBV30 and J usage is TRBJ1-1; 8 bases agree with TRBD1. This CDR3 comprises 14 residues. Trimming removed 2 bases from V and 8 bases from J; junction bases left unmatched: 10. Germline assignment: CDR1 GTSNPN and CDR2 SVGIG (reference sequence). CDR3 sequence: CAWSRQGARIEAFF. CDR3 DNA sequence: TGTGCCTGGAGTAGGCAGGGGGCGAGAATCGAAGCTTTCTTT.

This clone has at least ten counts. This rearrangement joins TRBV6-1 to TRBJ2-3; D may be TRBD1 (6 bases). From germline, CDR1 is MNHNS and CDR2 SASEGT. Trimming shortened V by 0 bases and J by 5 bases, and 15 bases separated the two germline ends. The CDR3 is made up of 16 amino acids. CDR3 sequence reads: CASSEARLGGLDTQYF. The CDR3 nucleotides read TGTGCCAGCAGTGAAGCCCGGCTAGGGGGTTTAGATACGCAGTATTTT.

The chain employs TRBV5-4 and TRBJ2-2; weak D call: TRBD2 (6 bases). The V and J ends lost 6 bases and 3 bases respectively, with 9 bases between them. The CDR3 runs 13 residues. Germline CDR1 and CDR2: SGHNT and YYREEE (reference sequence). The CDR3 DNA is TGTGCCAGCACCTGGGAGGACACCGGGGAGCTGTTTTTT. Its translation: CASTWEDTGELFF. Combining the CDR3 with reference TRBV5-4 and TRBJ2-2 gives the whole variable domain ETGVTQSPTHLIKTRGQQVTLRCSSQSGHNTVSWYQQALGQGPQFIFQYYREEENGRGNFPPRFSGLQFPNYSSELNVNALELDDSALYLCASTWEDTGELFFGEGSRLTVL.

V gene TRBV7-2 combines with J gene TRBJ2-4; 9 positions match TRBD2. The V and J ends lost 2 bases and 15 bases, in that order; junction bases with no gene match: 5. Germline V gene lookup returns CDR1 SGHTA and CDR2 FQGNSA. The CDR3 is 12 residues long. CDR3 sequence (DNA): TGTGCCAGCAGCTTACTTAGCGGGGGTGTGTACTTC. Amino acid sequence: CASSLLSGGVYF.

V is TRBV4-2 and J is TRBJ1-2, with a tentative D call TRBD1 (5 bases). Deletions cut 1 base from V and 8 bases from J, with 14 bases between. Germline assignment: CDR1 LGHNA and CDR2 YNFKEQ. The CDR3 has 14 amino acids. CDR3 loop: CASSQGGASWGYTF. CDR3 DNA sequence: TGTGCCAGCAGCCAAGGCGGGGCCAGTTGGGGCTACACCTTC.

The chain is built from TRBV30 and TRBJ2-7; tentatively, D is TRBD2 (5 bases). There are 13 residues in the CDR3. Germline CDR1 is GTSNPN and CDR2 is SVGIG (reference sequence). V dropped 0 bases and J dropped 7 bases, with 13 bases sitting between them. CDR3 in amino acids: CAWSVLRGPEQYF. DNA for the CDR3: TGTGCCTGGAGTGTCCTTCGAGGGCCTGAGCAGTACTTC. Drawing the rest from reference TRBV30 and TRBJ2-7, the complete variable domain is SQTIHQWPATLVQPVGSPLSLECTVEGTSNPNLYWYRQAAGRGLQLLFYSVGIGQISSEVPQNLSASRPQDRQFILSSKKLLLSDSGFYLCAWSVLRGPEQYFGPGTRLTVT.

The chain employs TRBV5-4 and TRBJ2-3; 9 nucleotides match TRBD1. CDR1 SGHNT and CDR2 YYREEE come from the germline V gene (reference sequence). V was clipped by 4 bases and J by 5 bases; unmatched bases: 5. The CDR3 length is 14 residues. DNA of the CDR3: TGTGCCAGCAGCCTGGGACAGGGAGGAGATACGCAGTATTTT. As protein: CASSLGQGGDTQYF.

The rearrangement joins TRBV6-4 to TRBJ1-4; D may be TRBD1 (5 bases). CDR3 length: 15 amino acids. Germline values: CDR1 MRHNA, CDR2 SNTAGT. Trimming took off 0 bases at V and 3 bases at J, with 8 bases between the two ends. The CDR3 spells CASSDSAGANEKLFF. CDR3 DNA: TGTGCCAGCAGTGACTCCGCGGGGGCTAATGAAAAACTGTTTTTT.

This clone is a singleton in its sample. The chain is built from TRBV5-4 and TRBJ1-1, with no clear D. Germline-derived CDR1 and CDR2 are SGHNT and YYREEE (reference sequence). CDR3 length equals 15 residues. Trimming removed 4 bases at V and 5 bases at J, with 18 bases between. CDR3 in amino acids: CASSPPNVRGTEAFF. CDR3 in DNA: TGTGCCAGCAGCCCCCCTAATGTGCGAGGGACTGAAGCTTTCTTT.

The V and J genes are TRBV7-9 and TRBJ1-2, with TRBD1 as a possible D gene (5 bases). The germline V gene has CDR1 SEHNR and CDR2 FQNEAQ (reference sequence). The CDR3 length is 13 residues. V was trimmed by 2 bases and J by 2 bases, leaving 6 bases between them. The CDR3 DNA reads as TGTGCCAGCAGCTTAAACAGGAACTATGGCTACACCTTC. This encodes CASSLNRNYGYTF.

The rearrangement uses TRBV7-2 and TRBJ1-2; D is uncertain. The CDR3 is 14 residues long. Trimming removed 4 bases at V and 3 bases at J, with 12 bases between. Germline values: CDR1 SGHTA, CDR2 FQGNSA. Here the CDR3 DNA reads TGTGCCAGCAGCTCCCTCCTAGTTCACTATGGCTACACCTTC. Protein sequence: CASSSLLVHYGYTF.

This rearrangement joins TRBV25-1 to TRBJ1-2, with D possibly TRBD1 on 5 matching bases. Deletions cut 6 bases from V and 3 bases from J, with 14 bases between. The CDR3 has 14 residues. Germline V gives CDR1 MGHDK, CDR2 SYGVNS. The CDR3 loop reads CASRKSAGDYGYTF. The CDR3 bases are TGTGCCAGCAGGAAAAGCGCGGGGGACTATGGCTACACCTTC.

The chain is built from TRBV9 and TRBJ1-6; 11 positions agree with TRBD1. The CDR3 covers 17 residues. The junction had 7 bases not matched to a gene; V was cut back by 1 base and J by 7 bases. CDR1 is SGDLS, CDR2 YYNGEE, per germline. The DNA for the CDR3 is TGTGCCAGCAGCGTATCCGGACAGGGGGCTGACAATTCACCCCTCCACTTT. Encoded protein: CASSVSGQGADNSPLHF.

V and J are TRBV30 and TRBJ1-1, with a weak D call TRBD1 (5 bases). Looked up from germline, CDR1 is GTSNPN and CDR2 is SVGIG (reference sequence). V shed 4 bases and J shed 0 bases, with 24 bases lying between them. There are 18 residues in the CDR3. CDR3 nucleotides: TGTGCCTGGAAACCCCCTAGACGACAGCGAACCATGAACACTGAAGCTTTCTTT. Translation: CAWKPPRRQRTMNTEAFF.